The subject of this entry is one T cell receptor (beta chain). Its target is not known. The entry originates in a study of CD8+ T cells in alopecia areata. Findings and caveats of the study: Among the 100 top clones, expanded CD8+ clones, like scalp clonality, were significantly decreased by tofacitinib.

Extracted RNA was reverse transcribed, and the resulting cDNA served as sequencing template. Libraries were prepared by immunoSEQ multiplex PCR; TCRdb keeps only in-frame clonotypes and omits some of them. This sample yields fewer than 250,000 clones, of which about 40% are seen a single time; roughly 2.8% belongs to the top ten. Treatment in this sample: oral pan-JAK inhibitor, 5-10 mg twice daily. The source was CD4+ T cells sorted from blood, collected at approximately week 36, from a patient treated with tofacitinib. The receptor was derived from a human donor with alopecia areata.

CDR3 residues: CASGHPGSQYF. In DNA, the CDR3 is TGTGCCAGCGGACACCCCGGGTCCCAGTACTTC. V is TRBV27 and J is TRBJ2-5, with D tentatively TRBD1 (5 bases). The germline CDR1 and CDR2 sequences are MNHEY and SMNVEV (reference sequence). V was clipped by 8 bases and J by 9 bases, with 13 bases between them. The CDR3 is 11 residues long.